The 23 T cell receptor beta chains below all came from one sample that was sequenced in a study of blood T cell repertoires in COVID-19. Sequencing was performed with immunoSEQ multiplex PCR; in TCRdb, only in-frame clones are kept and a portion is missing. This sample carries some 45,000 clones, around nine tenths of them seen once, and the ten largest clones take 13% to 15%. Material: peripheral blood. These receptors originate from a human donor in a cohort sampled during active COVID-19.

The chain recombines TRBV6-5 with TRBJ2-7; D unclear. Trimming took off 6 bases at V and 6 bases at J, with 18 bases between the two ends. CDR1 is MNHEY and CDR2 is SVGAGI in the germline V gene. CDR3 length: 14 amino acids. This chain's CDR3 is CASRPSVGGFEQYF. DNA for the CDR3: TGTGCCAGCAGACCCTCGGTAGGCGGCTTCGAGCAGTACTTC.

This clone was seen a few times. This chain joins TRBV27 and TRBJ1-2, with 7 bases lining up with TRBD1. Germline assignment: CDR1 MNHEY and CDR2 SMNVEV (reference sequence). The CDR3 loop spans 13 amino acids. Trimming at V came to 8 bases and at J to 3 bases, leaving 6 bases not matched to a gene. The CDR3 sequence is CASSGQTHYGYTF. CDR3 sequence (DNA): TGTGCCAGCTCGGGACAGACCCACTATGGCTACACCTTC.

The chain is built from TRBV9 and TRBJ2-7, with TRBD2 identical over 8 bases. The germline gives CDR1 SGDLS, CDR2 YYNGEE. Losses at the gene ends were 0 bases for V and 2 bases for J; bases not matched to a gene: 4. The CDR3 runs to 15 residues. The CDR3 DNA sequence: TGTGCCAGCAGCGTAGGCGGGGGGCCTCCCTACGAGCAGTACTTC. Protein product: CASSVGGGPPYEQYF.

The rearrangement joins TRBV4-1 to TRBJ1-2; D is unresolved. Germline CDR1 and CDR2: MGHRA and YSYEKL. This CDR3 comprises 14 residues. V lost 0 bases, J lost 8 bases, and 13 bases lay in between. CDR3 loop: CASSQDNGVRGYTF. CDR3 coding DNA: TGCGCCAGCAGCCAAGATAATGGTGTGAGGGGCTACACCTTC.

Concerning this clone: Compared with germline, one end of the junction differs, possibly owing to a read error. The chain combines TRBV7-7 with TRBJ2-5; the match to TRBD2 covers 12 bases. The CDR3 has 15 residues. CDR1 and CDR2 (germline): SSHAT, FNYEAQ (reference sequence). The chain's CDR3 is CASSSRTSGAETQYF. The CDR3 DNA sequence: TGTGCTAGCAGCTCGAGGACTAGCGGGGCAGAGACCCAGTACTTC.

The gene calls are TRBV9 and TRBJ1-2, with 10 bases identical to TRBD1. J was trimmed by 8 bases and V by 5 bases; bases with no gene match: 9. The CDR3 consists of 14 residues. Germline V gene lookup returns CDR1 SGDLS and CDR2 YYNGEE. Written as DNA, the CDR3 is TGTGCCAGCAGAAGAGGACAGGGGGAGGGCGGCTACACCTTC. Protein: CASRRGQGEGGYTF.

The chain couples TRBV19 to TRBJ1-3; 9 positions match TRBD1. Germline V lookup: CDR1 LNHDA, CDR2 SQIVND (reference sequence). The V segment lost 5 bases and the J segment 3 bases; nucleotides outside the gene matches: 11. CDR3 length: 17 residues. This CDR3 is CASSLGTGPRIGNTIYF. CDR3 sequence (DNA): TGTGCCAGTAGTCTCGGGACAGGGCCGCGCATTGGAAACACCATATATTTT. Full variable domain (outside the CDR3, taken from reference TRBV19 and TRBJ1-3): DGGITQSPKYLFRKEGQNVTLSCEQNLNHDAMYWYRQDPGQGLRLIYYSQIVNDFQKGDIAEGYSVSREKKESFPLTVTSAQKNPTAFYLCASSLGTGPRIGNTIYFGEGSWLTVV.

In DNA form, the CDR3 reads TGCAGTGCTAGTATAATGTTAGGGGGTCAGCCCCAGCATTTT. It specifies CSASIMLGGQPQHF. The genes are TRBV20-1 and TRBJ1-5; the D gene is possibly TRBD1 (6 bases). V lost 3 bases and J lost 6, with 15 bases in between. Germline CDR1 and CDR2: DFQATT and SNEGSKA (reference sequence). The CDR3 covers 14 residues.

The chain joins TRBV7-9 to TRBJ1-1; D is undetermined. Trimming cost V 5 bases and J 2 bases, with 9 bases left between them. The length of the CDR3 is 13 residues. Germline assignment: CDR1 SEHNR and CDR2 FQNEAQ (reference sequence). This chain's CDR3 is CASSIRSNTEAFF. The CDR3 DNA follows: TGTGCCAGCAGCATTCGTAGCAACACTGAAGCTTTCTTT. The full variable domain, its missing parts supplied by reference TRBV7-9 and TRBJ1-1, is DTGVSQNPRHKITKRGQNVTFRCDPISEHNRLYWYRQTLGQGPEFLTYFQNEAQLEKSRLLSDRFSAERPKGSFSTLEIQRTEQGDSAMYLCASSIRSNTEAFFGQGTRLTVV.

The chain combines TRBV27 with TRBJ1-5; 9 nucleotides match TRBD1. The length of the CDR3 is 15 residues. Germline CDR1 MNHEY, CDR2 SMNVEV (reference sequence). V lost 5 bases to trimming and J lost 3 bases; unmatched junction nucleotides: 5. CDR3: CASSPRTGDNQPQHF. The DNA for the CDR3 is TGTGCCAGCAGTCCCCGGACAGGGGACAATCAGCCCCAGCATTTT.

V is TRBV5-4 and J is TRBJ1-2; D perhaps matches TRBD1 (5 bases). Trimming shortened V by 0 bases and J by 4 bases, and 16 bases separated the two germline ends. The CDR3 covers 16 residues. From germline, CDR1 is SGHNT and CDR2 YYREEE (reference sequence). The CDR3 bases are TGTGCCAGCAGCTTGGCGGGGGGGGGAACGTTCTATGGCTACACCTTC. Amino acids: CASSLAGGGTFYGYTF.

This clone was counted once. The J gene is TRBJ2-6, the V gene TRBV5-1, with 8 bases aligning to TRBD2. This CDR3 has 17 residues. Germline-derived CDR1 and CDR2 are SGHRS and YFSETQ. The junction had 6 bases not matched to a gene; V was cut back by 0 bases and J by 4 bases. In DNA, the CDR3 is TGCGCCAGCAGCTTGGCCGGGGGGGCAACAGGGGCCAACGTCCTGACTTTC. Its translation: CASSLAGGATGANVLTF.

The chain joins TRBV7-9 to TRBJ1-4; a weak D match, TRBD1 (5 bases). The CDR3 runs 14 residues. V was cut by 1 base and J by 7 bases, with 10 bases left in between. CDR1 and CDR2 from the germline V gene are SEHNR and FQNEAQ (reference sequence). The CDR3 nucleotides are TGTGCCAGCAGCTTAGAACGGGGGTCTGAAAAACTGTTTTTT. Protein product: CASSLERGSEKLFF.

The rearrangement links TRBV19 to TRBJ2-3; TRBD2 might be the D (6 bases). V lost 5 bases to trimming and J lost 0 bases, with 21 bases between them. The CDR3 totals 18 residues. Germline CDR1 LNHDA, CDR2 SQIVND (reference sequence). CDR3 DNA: TGTGCCAGTAGTGGGGTCAGGCGGGGCTACACTAGCACAGATACGCAGTATTTT. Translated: CASSGVRRGYTSTDTQYF.

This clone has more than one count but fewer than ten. The CDR3 here is CASSQGGGVNEQFF. CDR3 nucleotides: TGCGCCAGCAGCCAGGGCGGGGGGGTGAATGAGCAGTTCTTC. This chain uses TRBV4-3 with TRBJ2-1; 9 bases align to TRBD2. Looked up from germline, CDR1 is LGHNA and CDR2 is YSLEER. The CDR3 is 14 amino acids. The junction had 4 bases not matched to a gene; V was cut back by 3 bases and J by 7 bases.

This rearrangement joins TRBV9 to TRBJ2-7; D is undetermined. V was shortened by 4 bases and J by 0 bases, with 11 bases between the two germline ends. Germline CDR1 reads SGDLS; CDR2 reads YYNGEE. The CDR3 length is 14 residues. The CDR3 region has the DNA TGTGCCAGCAGCCCCCGGGTCCTCTCCTACGAGCAGTACTTC. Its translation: CASSPRVLSYEQYF.

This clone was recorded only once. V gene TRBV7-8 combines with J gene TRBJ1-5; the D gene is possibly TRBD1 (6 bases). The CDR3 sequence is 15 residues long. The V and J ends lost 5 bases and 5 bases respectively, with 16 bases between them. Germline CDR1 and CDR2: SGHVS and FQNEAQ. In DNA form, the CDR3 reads TGTGCCAGCAGCCCAATCCTAGGGGGAGATCAGCCCCAGCATTTT. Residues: CASSPILGGDQPQHF.

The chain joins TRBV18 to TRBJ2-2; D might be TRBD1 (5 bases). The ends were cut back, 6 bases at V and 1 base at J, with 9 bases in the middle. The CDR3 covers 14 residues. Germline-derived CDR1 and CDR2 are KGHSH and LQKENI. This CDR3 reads CASSVQENTGELFF. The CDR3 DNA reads TGTGCCAGCTCGGTACAGGAGAACACCGGGGAGCTGTTTTTT.

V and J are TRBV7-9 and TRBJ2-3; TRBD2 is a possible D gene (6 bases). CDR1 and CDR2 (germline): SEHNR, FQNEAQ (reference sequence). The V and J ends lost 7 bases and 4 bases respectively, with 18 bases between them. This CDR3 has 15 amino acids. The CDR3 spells CASTHSLVAADTQYF. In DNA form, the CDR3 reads TGTGCCAGCACCCACTCCCTAGTAGCGGCAGATACGCAGTATTTT.

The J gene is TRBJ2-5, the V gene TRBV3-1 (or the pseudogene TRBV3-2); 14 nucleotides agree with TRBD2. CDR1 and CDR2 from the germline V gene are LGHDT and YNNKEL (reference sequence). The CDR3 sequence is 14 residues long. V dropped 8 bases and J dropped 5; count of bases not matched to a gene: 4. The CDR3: CASGTSGGYETQYF. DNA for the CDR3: TGTGCCAGCGGGACTAGCGGGGGTTACGAGACCCAGTACTTC.

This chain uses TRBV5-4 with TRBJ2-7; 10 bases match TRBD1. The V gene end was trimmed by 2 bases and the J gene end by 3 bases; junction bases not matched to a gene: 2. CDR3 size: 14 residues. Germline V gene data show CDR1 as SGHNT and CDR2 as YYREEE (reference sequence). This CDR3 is CASSFGQGDYEQYF. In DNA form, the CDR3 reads TGTGCCAGCAGCTTCGGACAGGGGGACTACGAGCAGTACTTC.

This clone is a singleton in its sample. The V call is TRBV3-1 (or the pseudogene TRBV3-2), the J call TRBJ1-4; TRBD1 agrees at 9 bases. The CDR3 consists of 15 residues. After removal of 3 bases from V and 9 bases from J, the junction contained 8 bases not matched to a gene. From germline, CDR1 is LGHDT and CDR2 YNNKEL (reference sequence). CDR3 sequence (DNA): TGTGCCAGCAGCCACACCGGGACAGGGACTCAAAAACTGTTTTTT. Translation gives CASSHTGTGTQKLFF.

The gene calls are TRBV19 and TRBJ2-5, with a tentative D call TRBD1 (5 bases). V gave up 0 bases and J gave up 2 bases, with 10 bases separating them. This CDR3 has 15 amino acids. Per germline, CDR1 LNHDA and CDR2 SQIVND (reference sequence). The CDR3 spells CASSIDGAGQETQYF. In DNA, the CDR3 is TGTGCCAGTAGTATAGATGGCGCAGGGCAAGAGACCCAGTACTTC.